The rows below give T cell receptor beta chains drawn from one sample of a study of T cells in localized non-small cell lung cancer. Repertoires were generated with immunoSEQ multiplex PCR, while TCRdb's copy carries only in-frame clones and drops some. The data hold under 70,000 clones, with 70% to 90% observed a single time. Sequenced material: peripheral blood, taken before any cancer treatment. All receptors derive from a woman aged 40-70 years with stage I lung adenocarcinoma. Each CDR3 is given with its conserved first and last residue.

CASRGENSNQPQHF	TRBJ1-5	TRBV19
CASSLLRRMNTEAFF	TRBJ1-1	TRBV7-3
CASSNGQLGTQYF	TRBJ2-5	TRBV6-6
CASTLYNEQFF	TRBJ2-1	TRBV5-1
CASSLRAANSPLHF	TRBJ1-6	TRBV6-5
CATGKSGQDTGELFF	TRBJ2-2	TRBV10-3
CASSLMGGGTEAFF	TRBJ1-1	TRBV7-3
CASRGTGGTGELFF	TRBJ2-2	TRBV10-2
CSFEGLTSGDQETQYF	TRBJ2-5	TRBV29-1
CASSRGGPTDTQYF	TRBJ2-3	TRBV5-1
CASSSTGAGGLYGYTF	TRBJ1-2	TRBV5-1
CASSDGGATRQETQYF	TRBJ2-5	TRBV19
CASGPNGGAAQPQHF	TRBJ1-5	TRBV27
CASSVRGPRGAEAFF	TRBJ1-1	TRBV7-3
CAGDRVVETQYF	TRBJ2-5	TRBV6-1
CASSRSENYGYTF	TRBJ1-2	TRBV6-1
CAWSGGNTEAFF	TRBJ1-1	TRBV30
CASSPSWRETQYF	TRBJ2-5	TRBV7-2
CSVEVALNTEAFF	TRBJ1-1	TRBV29-1
CASRVAGIETQYF	TRBJ2-5	TRBV5-6
CAWSVLGSGELFF	TRBJ2-2	TRBV30
CASSLAGTAEQFF	TRBJ2-1	TRBV7-8
CAWSVLGNTEAFF	TRBJ1-1	TRBV30
CASSRTGQPNTGELFF	TRBJ2-2	TRBV18
CASSLGTDNTEAFF	TRBJ1-1	TRBV4-2
CASSIGQAYGYTF	TRBJ1-2	TRBV19
CASSGPGRGNQPQHF	TRBJ1-5	TRBV6-4
CASSQGGYEAFF	TRBJ1-1	TRBV16
CASSYSRSKNTEAFF	TRBJ1-1	TRBV6-5
CASSLGPNEKLFF	TRBJ1-4	TRBV5-5
CASSEAYRLNTDTQYF	TRBJ2-3	TRBV6-1
CASRQGNSGNTIYF	TRBJ1-3	TRBV28
CSAYPGQTTDTQYF	TRBJ2-3	TRBV29-1
CATRGSVGSNQPQHF	TRBJ1-5	TRBV6-1
CASSLEGLTYNEQFF	TRBJ2-1	TRBV7-9
CASSFAGTTYEQYF	TRBJ2-7	TRBV7-8
CAWSLTVENEKLFF	TRBJ1-4	TRBV30
CASSLSGGPFLYEQYF	TRBJ2-7	TRBV5-1
CASSLKEGTEAFF	TRBJ1-1	TRBV7-6
CASTGQGFNGYTF	TRBJ1-2	TRBV28
CASSGPGSNQPQHF	TRBJ1-5	TRBV25-1
CASSQGDVRNTIYF	TRBJ1-3	TRBV4-3
CASSVQDYEQYF	TRBJ2-7	TRBV6-1
CASSPGQGQEQYF	TRBJ2-7	TRBV7-2
CASSLGKTPEAFF	TRBJ1-1	TRBV5-4
CASSLDGRGKLFF	TRBJ1-4	TRBV7-2
CASSSRPGSDGYTF	TRBJ1-2	TRBV19
CASSSDFGQGLGEQFF	TRBJ2-1	TRBV5-6
CASSYRTFGQFF	TRBJ2-1	TRBV10-1